These 20 T cell receptor beta chains originate from one sample sequenced in a study of blood T cell repertoires in COVID-19. Repertoires were generated with immunoSEQ multiplex PCR, while TCRdb's copy carries only in-frame clones and drops some. This sample has 60,000 to 75,000 clones, with approximately 88% found just once. Sequencing input: peripheral blood. These receptors originate from a woman of 80 years or more with acute or convalescent COVID-19.

The chain combines TRBV24-1 with TRBJ2-3; 12 bases align to TRBD2. Germline V gene data show CDR1 as KGHDR and CDR2 as SFDVKD. The CDR3 runs 19 residues. V was pared by 5 bases and J by 3 bases, with 14 bases of the junction left unmatched. The CDR3 DNA reads TGTGCCACCAGTGCCCCCGGACTAGCGGGGATACGAGGGACAGATACGCAGTATTTT. Its translation is CATSAPGLAGIRGTDTQYF.

V usage is TRBV10-3 and J usage is TRBJ1-3, with D unclear. CDR3 length: 15 residues. Between the trimmed V and J ends, which lost 7 bases and 0 bases, there was a span of 13 bases. Germline values: CDR1 ENHRY, CDR2 SYGVKD. CDR3 coding DNA: TGTGCCATCAACGAGCCGGTCGTCTCTGGAAACACCATATATTTT. This codes for CAINEPVVSGNTIYF.

The gene calls are TRBV2 and TRBJ1-6, with 8 nucleotides matching TRBD1. J was trimmed by 9 bases and V by 8 bases; bases with no gene match: 3. The germline gives CDR1 SNHLY, CDR2 FYNNEI. The CDR3 consists of 12 residues. The CDR3 DNA follows: TGTGCCAGCGACAGGGGAGTTTCACCCCTCCACTTT. The encoded protein is CASDRGVSPLHF.

The chain carries TRBV7-8 and TRBJ1-6, with 7 bases aligning to TRBD1. Germline trimming cut 3 bases from V and 3 bases from J; bases unmatched to any gene: 2. Germline assignment: CDR1 SGHVS and CDR2 FQNEAQ. The CDR3 runs 15 residues. The CDR3 protein is CASSLDRIYNSPLHF. Here the CDR3 DNA reads TGTGCCAGCAGCTTGGACAGGATCTATAATTCACCCCTCCACTTT.

The chain is built from TRBV11-3 and TRBJ2-1; 7 bases map to TRBD2. Losses at the gene ends were 1 base for V and 6 bases for J; bases not matched to a gene: 0. The CDR3 consists of 13 residues. Per germline, CDR1 SGHNT and CDR2 YENEEA. The CDR3 spells CASSLGTSNEQFF. DNA for the CDR3: TGTGCCAGCAGCTTAGGGACTAGCAATGAGCAGTTCTTC.

The rearrangement joins TRBV12-3 or TRBV12-4 to TRBJ1-5; 7 nucleotides align to TRBD1. This CDR3 spans 11 amino acids. The junction had 2 bases not matched to a gene; V was cut back by 5 bases and J by 10 bases. CDR3 protein: CASSRQGPQHF. In DNA form, the CDR3 reads TGTGCCAGCAGTCGACAGGGTCCCCAGCATTTT.

The V gene is TRBV7-6, the J gene TRBJ2-2, with D possibly matching TRBD2 (6 bases). Germline CDR1 SGHVS, CDR2 FNYEAQ. Trimming stripped 1 base from V and 5 bases from J, with 11 bases between. CDR3 length: 15 amino acids. The CDR3: CASSLGSGRTGELFF. The CDR3 coding sequence is TGTGCCAGCAGCTTAGGATCGGGGAGGACCGGGGAGCTGTTTTTT.

J is TRBJ1-1 and V is TRBV19; 12 positions agree with TRBD1. This CDR3 has 14 residues. The germline V gene encodes CDR1 LNHDA and CDR2 SQIVND (reference sequence). The V and J ends lost 7 bases and 10 bases, in that order; junction bases with no gene match: 10. The CDR3 nucleotides are TGTGCCAGTAACCCCGGGACAGGGGGCGGCGTAGCTTTCTTT. Amino acids: CASNPGTGGGVAFF.

J is TRBJ1-2 and V is TRBV10-3, with 7 bases lining up with TRBD1. CDR3 length equals 14 residues. V dropped 10 bases and J dropped 3; count of bases not matched to a gene: 11. Germline V gives CDR1 ENHRY, CDR2 SYGVKD. The CDR3 sequence is CATATGPWDYGYTF. CDR3 DNA sequence: TGTGCCACAGCGACAGGGCCTTGGGACTATGGCTACACCTTC.

The gene calls are TRBV19 and TRBJ1-1; D is ambiguous. Trimming left V 5 bases short and J 1 base short, with 11 bases between. CDR1 and CDR2 (germline): LNHDA, SQIVND (reference sequence). The CDR3 has 14 residues. CDR3 in DNA: TGTGCCAGTAGTCCCGAGCGGAGGAACACTGAAGCTTTCTTT. Translated: CASSPERRNTEAFF.

This clone was seen only a few times. The chain carries TRBV7-2 and TRBJ1-4; maybe TRBD1 (6 bases). With 1 base removed from V and 5 bases from J, the gap between germline ends came to 8 bases. Germline lookup yields CDR1 SGHTA and CDR2 FQGNSA. There are 14 residues in the CDR3. The CDR3 protein is CASSLGRGNEKLFF. CDR3 nucleotides: TGTGCCAGCAGCTTAGGCAGGGGAAATGAAAAACTGTTTTTT.

The chain uses TRBV7-6 and TRBJ1-5; TRBD1 matches at 9 bases. In germline, CDR1 is SGHVS, CDR2 FNYEAQ. V lost 1 base to trimming and J lost 6 bases; unmatched junction nucleotides: 1. The length of the CDR3 is 14 residues. The DNA of the CDR3 is TGTGCCAGCAGCTTAGGGGGACAGGGTCAGCCCCAGCATTTT. Translated, it gives CASSLGGQGQPQHF.

This CDR3 is CAISSSGGELFF. DNA of the CDR3: TGTGCCATCAGCTCCAGCGGCGGGGAGCTGTTTTTT. V is TRBV10-3 and J is TRBJ2-2, with D possibly being TRBD2 (5 bases). The CDR3 runs to 12 residues. CDR1 ENHRY and CDR2 SYGVKD come from the germline V gene. Trimming removed 6 bases from V and 7 bases from J, with 9 bases in between.

A single count supports this clone. V and J are TRBV6-4 and TRBJ2-1; D is perhaps TRBD2 (5 bases). Trimming cost V 2 bases and J 10 bases, with 12 bases left between them. Germline V gene lookup returns CDR1 MRHNA and CDR2 SNTAGT. The CDR3 sequence is 13 residues long. This CDR3 reads CASSDGLAQEQFF. In DNA form, the CDR3 reads TGTGCCAGCAGTGACGGGCTAGCTCAGGAGCAGTTCTTC.

The V gene is TRBV18, the J gene TRBJ1-6, with D possibly being TRBD1 (5 bases). Germline V gene data show CDR1 as KGHSH and CDR2 as LQKENI. The CDR3 is made up of 16 amino acids. V shed 2 bases and J shed 0 bases, with 8 bases lying between them. CDR3 sequence: CASSPGAGSYNSPLHF. The CDR3 DNA is TGTGCCAGCTCACCAGGGGCCGGCTCCTATAATTCACCCCTCCACTTT.

The chain recombines TRBV27 with TRBJ1-2; the D gene is possibly TRBD1 (5 bases). V lost 4 bases and J 2 bases, leaving 11 bases between the germline ends. The CDR3 totals 14 residues. Germline loops: CDR1 MNHEY, CDR2 SMNVEV (reference sequence). The CDR3 here is CASSSLDRNYGYTF. CDR3 coding DNA: TGTGCCAGCAGTTCCCTCGACAGAAACTATGGCTACACCTTC.

The chain combines TRBV18 with TRBJ2-7; TRBD2 aligns across 7 bases. The junction had 8 bases not matched to a gene; V was cut back by 3 bases and J by 6 bases. Germline-derived CDR1 and CDR2 are KGHSH and LQKENI. The CDR3 contains 14 residues. DNA for the CDR3: TGTGCCAGCTCACCCTCCGGACTAGAGGTCGAGCAGTACTTC. This codes for CASSPSGLEVEQYF.

This sequence joins TRBV7-6 and TRBJ2-3, with D unresolved. The V and J ends lost 4 bases and 4 bases respectively, with 12 bases between them. This CDR3 spans 14 amino acids. Germline V gene data show CDR1 as SGHVS and CDR2 as FNYEAQ. The CDR3 bases are TGTGCCAGCAGCTCTCATCTTCTAGCAGATACGCAGTATTTT. Protein: CASSSHLLADTQYF.

The V gene is TRBV27, the J gene TRBJ1-4; the match to TRBD1 covers 7 bases. With V trimmed by 6 bases and J by 4 bases, 8 bases remained unmatched. The CDR3 has 15 amino acids. Germline assignment: CDR1 MNHEY and CDR2 SMNVEV (reference sequence). In DNA form, the CDR3 reads TGTGCCAGCAGCTTCGACAGGGTAAGTAATGAAAAACTGTTTTTT. It encodes CASSFDRVSNEKLFF.

The chain carries TRBV5-1 and TRBJ2-2; 7 bases are shared with TRBD1. CDR1 and CDR2 from the germline V gene are SGHRS and YFSETQ. The CDR3 sequence is 15 residues long. V shed 7 bases, J shed 0 bases, and the junction held 6 bases outside the gene matches. The CDR3 bases are TGCGCCAGCCGCACCGGGACAGCGAACACCGGGGAGCTGTTTTTT. Its protein is CASRTGTANTGELFF.